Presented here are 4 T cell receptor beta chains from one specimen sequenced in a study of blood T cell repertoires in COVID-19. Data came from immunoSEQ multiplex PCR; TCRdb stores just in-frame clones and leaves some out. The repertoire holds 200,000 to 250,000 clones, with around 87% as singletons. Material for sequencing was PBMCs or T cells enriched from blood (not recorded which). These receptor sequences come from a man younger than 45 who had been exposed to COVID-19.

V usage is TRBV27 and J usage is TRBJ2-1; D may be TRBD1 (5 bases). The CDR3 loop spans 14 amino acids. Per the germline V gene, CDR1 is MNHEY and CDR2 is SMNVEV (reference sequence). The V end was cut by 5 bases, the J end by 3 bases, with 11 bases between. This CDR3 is CASSTRTHYNEQFF. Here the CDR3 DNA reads TGTGCCAGCAGTACCCGGACACACTACAATGAGCAGTTCTTC.

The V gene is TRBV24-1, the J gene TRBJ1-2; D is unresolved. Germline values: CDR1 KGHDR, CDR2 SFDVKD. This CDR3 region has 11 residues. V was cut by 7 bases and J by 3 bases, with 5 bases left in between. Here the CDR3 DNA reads TGTGCCACCAGGGGCCACTATGGCTACACCTTC. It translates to CATRGHYGYTF.

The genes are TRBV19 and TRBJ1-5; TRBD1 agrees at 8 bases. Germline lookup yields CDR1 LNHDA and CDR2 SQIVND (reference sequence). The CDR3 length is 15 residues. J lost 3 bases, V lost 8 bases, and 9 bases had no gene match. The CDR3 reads CASRARQGPNQPQHF. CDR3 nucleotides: TGTGCCAGTCGTGCAAGACAGGGGCCCAATCAGCCCCAGCATTTT.

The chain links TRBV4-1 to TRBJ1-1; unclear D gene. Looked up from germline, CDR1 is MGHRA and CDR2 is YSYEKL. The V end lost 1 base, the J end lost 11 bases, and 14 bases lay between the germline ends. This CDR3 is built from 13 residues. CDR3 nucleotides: TGCGCCAGCAGCCAAGGACGGGAGGGTGCGGCTTTCTTT. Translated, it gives CASSQGREGAAFF.